Described below is a single T cell receptor (beta chain) sequence and its context. No antigen is known for it. This PCR relied on a set of 60 Vbeta primers and 13 Jbeta primers. Clones were read by immunoSEQ multiplex PCR, and TCRdb kept only the in-frame ones, dropping some. The sample shows 150,000 to 200,000 clones, roughly 78% of them seen only once. This entry comes from a study of cytomegalovirus exposure and HLA in healthy donors. General study results and limits: Upon later analysis, TCR association rates were observed to vary by HLA locus, being highest for DRB1 and lowest for HLA-C. Accurate HLA-A and HLA-B prediction from TCR beta sequences was reported for most subjects.

The CDR3 extends over 12 amino acids. This clonotype was sampled from a boy aged 5-17 years in good health and CMV-seronegative. Sequencing was done on a sample of PBMCs. The chain recombines TRBV21-1 with TRBJ2-1; the table's D call, TRBD2, was not checked against the DNA. TRBV21-1 is annotated as a pseudogene. The CDR3 nucleotides are TGTGCCAGCAGCAAAAGAGGGAATGAGCAGTTCTTC. Amino acid sequence: CASSKRGNEQFF.